This T cell receptor (beta chain) was retrieved from a study of metastatic and nonmetastatic thyroid tumors. The CDR3 has 17 amino acids. The germline V gene has CDR1 LNHDA and CDR2 SQIVND (reference sequence). V gave up 5 bases and J gave up 5 bases; unmatched junction bases: 18. Before thyroid surgery, none of the patients had received any treatment. TCRdb re-called the PCR reads via MiXCR. Here the sample spans 30,000 to 45,000 clones, roughly a fifth being singletons. The sample consisted of blood. This chain uses TRBV19 with TRBJ2-7, with 7 bases matching TRBD1. This TCR was recovered from a female donor with papillary thyroid cancer or a benign thyroid nodule (not recorded which). Some clones in this sample may be carry-over from other donors' samples. This CDR3 reads CASSPRWSGTETHEQYF. The DNA of the CDR3 is TGTGCCAGTAGTCCCAGATGGTCCGGGACAGAGACCCACGAGCAGTACTTC.